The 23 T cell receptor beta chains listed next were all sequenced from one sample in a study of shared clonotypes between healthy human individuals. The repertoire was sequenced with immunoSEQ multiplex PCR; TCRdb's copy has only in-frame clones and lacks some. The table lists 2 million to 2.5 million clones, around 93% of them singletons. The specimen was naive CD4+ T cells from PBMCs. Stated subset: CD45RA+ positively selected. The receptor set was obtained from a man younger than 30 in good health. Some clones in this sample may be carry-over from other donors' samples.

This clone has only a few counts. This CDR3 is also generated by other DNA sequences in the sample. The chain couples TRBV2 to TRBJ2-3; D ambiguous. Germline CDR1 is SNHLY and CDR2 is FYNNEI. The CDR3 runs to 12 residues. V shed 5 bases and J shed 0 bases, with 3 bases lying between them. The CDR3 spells CASSSSTDTQYF. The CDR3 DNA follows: TGTGCCAGCAGTTCTAGCACAGATACGCAGTATTTT.

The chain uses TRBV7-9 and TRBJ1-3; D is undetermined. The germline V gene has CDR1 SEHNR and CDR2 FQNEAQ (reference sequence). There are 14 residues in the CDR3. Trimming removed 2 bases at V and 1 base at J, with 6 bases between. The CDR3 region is CASSLWESGNTIYF. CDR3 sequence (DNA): TGTGCCAGCAGCTTATGGGAATCTGGAAACACCATATATTTT.

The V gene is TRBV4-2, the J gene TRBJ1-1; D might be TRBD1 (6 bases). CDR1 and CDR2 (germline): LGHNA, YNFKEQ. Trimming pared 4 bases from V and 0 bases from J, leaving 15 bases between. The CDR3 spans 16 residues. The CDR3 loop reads CASSLIEGQLNTEAFF. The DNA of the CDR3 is TGTGCCAGCAGCCTAATCGAGGGACAATTGAACACTGAAGCTTTCTTT.

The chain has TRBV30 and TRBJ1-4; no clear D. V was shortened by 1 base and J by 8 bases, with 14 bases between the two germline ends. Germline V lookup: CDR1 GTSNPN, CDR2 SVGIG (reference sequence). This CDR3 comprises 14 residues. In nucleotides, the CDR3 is TGTGCCTGGAGTGGTCGAGGCGGAGGAGAAAAACTGTTTTTT. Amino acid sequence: CAWSGRGGGEKLFF.

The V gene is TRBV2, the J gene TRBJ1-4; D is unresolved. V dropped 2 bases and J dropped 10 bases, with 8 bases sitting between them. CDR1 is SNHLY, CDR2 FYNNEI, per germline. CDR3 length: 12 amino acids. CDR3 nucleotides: TGTGCCAGCAGTGAATCCGGAGGAAAACTGTTTTTT. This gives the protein CASSESGGKLFF.

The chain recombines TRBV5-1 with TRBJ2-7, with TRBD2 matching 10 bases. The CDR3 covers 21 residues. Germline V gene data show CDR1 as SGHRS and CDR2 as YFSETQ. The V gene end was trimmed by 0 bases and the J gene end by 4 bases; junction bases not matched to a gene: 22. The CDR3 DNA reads TGCGCCAGCAGCTTGGCATCGGGGGATCCCAGCGGGAGGGCTAGTCGGTACGAGCAGTACTTC. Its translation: CASSLASGDPSGRASRYEQYF.

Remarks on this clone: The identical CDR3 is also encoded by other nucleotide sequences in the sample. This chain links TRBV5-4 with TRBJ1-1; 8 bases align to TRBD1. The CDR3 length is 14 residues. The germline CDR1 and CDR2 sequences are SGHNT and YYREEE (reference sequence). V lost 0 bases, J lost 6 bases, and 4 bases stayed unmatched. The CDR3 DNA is TGTGCCAGCAGCTTGGCAGGGGGCGCTTCTGAAGCTTTCTTT. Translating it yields CASSLAGGASEAFF.

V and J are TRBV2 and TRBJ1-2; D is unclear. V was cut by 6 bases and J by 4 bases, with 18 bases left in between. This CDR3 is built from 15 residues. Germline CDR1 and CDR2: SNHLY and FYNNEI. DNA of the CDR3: TGTGCCAGCAGGGGAGGCCTCGGAATAGGCTATGGCTACACCTTC. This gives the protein CASRGGLGIGYGYTF. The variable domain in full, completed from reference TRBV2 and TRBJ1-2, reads EPEVTQTPSHQVTQMGQEVILRCVPISNHLYFYWYRQILGQKVEFLVSFYNNEISEKSEIFDDQFSVERPDGSNFTLKIRSTKLEDSAMYFCASRGGLGIGYGYTFGSGTRLTVV.

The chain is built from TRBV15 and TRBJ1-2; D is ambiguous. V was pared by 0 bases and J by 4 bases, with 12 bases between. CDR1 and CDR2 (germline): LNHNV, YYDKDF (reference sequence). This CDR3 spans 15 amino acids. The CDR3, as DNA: TGTGCCACCAGCAGAGATCTTGGCGGGCCCTATGGCTACACCTTC. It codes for CATSRDLGGPYGYTF.

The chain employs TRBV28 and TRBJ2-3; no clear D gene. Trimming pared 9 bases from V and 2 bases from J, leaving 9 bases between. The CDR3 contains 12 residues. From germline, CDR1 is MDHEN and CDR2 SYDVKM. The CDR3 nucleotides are TGTGCCAGTAAGGTTGCCACAGATACGCAGTATTTT. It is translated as CASKVATDTQYF. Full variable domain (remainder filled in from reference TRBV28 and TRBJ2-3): DVKVTQSSRYLVKRTGEKVFLECVQDMDHENMFWYRQDPGLGLRLIYFSYDVKMKEKGDIPEGYSVSREKKERFSLILESASTNQTSMYLCASKVATDTQYFGPGTRLTVL.

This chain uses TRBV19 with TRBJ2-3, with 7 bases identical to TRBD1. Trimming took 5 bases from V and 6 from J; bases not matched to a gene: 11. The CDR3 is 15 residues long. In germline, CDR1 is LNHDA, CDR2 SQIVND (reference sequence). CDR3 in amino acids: CASSGDRVFSDTQYF. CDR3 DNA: TGTGCCAGTAGTGGAGACAGGGTATTTTCGGATACGCAGTATTTT.

For the CDR3, the DNA is TGTGCCAGCAGCCCCACCAGCGCGTCTAGCGGGACCAACGAGCAGTACTTC. Translating it yields CASSPTSASSGTNEQYF. The chain uses TRBV14 and TRBJ2-7, with 9 bases fitting TRBD2. V trimming: 4 bases; J trimming: 5 bases; junction bases outside the gene matches: 15. Germline loops: CDR1 SGHDN, CDR2 FVKESK. This CDR3 is built from 17 residues.

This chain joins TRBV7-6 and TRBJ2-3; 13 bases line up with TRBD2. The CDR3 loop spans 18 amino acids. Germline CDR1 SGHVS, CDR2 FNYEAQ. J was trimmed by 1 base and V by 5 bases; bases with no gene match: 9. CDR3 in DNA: TGTGCCAGCAGCCAAAAACTTGGACTAGCGGGAGGCACAGATACGCAGTATTTT. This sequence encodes CASSQKLGLAGGTDTQYF.

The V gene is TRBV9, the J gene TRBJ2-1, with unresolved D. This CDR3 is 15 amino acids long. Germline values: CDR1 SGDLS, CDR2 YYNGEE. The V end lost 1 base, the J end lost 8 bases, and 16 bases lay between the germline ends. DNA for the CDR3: TGTGCCAGCAGCGTATTGTCGGACGTCCTGGATGAGCAGTTCTTC. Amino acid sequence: CASSVLSDVLDEQFF.

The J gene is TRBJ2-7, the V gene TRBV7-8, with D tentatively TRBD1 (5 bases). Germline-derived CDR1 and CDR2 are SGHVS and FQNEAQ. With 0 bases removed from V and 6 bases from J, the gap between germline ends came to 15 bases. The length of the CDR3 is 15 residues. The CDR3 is CASSLAGGARVEQYF. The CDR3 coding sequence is TGTGCCAGCAGCTTAGCTGGTGGGGCTCGGGTCGAGCAGTACTTC.

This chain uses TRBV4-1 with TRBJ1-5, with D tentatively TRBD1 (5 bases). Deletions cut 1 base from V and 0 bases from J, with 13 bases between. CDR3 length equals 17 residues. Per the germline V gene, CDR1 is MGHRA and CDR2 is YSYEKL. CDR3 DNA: TGCGCCAGCAGCCAAGTTGGGAGGGACCCTAGCAATCAGCCCCAGCATTTT. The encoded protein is CASSQVGRDPSNQPQHF.

CDR3 residues: CASRKDSVYGYTF. CDR3 sequence (DNA): TGTGCCAGCAGGAAAGACAGTGTCTATGGCTACACCTTC. J is TRBJ1-2 and V is TRBV6-1; tentative D call: TRBD1 (5 bases). The CDR3 is 13 amino acids. Trimming left V 6 bases short and J 4 bases short, with 12 bases between. Germline CDR1 is MNHNS and CDR2 is SASEGT.

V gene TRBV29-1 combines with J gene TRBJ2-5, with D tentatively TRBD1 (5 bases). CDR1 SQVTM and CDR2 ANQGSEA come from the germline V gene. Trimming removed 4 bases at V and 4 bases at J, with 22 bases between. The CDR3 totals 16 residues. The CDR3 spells CSVVGPPLTARETQYF. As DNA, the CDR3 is TGCAGCGTTGTCGGCCCTCCTCTGACAGCCAGAGAGACCCAGTACTTC.

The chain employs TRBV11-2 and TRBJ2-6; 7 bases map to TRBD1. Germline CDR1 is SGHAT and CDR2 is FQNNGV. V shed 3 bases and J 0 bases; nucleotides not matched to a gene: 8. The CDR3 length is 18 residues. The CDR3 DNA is TGTGCCAGCAGCTTTTACAGGGGAATCCGCTCTGGGGCCAACGTCCTGACTTTC. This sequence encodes CASSFYRGIRSGANVLTF.

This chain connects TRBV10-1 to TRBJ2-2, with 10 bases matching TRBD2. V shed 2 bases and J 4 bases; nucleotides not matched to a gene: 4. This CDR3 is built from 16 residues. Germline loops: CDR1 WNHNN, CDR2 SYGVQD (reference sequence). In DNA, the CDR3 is TGCGCCAGCAGTGAGGGGCTAGCGGGAGCCACCGGGGAGCTGTTTTTT. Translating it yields CASSEGLAGATGELFF.

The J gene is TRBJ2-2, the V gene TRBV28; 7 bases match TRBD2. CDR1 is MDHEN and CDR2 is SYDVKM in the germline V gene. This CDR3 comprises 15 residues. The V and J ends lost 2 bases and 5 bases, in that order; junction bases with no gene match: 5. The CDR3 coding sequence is TGTGCCAGCAGTTTAGGGGAAGCGGGGACCGGGGAGCTGTTTTTT. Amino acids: CASSLGEAGTGELFF.

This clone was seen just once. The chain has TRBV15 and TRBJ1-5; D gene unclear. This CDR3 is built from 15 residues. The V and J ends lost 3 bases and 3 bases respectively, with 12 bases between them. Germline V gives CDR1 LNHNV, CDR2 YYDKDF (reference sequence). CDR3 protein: CATSSGRATNQPQHF. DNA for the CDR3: TGTGCCACCAGCAGCGGCAGAGCTACCAATCAGCCCCAGCATTTT.

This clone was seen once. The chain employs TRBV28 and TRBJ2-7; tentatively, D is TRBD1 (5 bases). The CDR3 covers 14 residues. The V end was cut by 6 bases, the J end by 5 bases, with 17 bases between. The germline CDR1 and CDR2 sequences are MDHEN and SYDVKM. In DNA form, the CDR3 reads TGTGCCAGCAGCCGGCGGACACCCCACCACGAGCAGTACTTC. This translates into CASSRRTPHHEQYF.